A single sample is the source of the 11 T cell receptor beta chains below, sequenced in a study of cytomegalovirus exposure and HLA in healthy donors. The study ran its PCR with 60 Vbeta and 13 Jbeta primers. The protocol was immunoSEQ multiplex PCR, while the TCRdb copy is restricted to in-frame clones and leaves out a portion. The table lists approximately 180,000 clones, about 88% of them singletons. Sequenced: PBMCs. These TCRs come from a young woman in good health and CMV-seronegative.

The CDR3 reads CASSFGTGYGYTF. DNA of the CDR3: TGTGCCAGCAGTTTCGGGACAGGGTATGGCTACACCTTC. The V gene is TRBV27, the J gene TRBJ1-2; 9 nucleotides agree with TRBD1. CDR3 size: 13 residues. Germline lookup yields CDR1 MNHEY and CDR2 SMNVEV (reference sequence). J gave up 5 bases and V 3 bases, and 1 base lay outside the gene matches.

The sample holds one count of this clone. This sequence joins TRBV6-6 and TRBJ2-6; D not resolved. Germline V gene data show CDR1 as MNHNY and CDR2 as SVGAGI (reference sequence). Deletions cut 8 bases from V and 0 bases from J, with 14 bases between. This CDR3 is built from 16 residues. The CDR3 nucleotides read TGTGCCAGCCTATCTCGAGCTAGCTCTGGGGCCAACGTCCTGACTTTC. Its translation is CASLSRASSGANVLTF.

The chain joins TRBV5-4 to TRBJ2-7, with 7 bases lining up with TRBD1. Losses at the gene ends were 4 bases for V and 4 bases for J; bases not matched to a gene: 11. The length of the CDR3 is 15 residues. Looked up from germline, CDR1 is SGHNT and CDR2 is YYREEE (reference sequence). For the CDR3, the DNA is TGTGCCAGCAGCAGGAGTGACAGGGTAGGTTACGAGCAGTACTTC. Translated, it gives CASSRSDRVGYEQYF.

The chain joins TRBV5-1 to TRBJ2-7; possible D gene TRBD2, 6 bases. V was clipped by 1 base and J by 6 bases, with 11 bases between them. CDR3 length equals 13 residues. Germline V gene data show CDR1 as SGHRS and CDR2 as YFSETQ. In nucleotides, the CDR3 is TGCGCCAGCAGCTTGATGGGGGGAGGCGAGCAGTACTTC. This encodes CASSLMGGGEQYF.

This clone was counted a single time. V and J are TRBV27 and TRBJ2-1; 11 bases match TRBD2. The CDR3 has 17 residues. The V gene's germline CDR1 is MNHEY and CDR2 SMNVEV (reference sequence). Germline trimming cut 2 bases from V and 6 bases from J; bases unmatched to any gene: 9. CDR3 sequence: CASSLTLGLAATNEQFF. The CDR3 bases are TGTGCCAGCAGTTTAACCCTGGGACTAGCGGCCACCAATGAGCAGTTCTTC.

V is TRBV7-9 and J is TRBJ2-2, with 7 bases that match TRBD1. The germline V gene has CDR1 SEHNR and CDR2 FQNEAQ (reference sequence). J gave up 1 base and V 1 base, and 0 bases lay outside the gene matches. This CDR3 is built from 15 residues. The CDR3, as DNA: TGTGCCAGCAGCTTAGGGACAGGGAACACCGGGGAGCTGTTTTTT. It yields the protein CASSLGTGNTGELFF.

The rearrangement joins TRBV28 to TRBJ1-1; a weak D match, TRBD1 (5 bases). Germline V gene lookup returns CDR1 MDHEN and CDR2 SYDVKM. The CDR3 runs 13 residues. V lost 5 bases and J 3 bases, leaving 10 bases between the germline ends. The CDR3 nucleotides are TGTGCCAGCAGTCCGGCGGGGGACACTGAAGCTTTCTTT. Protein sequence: CASSPAGDTEAFF.

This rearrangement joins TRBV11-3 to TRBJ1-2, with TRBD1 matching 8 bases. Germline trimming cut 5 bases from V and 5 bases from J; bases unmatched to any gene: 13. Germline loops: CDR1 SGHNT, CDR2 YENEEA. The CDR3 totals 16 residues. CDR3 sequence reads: CASSPGARGLGYGYTF. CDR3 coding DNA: TGTGCCAGCAGCCCCGGGGCCAGGGGGCTCGGGTATGGCTACACCTTC.

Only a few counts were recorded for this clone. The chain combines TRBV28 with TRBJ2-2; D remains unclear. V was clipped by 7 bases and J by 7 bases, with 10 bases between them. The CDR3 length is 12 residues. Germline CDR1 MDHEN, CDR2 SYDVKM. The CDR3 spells CASISEYGELFF. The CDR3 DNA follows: TGTGCCAGCATCTCCGAGTACGGGGAGCTGTTTTTT.

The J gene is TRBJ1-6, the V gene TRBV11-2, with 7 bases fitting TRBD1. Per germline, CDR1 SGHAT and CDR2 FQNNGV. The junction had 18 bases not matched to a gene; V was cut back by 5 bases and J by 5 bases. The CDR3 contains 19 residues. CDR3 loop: CASSPQGIRYYHDNSPLHF. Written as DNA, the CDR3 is TGTGCCAGCAGCCCACAGGGGATACGATATTACCACGATAATTCACCCCTCCACTTT.

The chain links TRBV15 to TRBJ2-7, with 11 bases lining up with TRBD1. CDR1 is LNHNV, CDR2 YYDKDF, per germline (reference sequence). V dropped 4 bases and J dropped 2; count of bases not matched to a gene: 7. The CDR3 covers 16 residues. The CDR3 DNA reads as TGTGCCACCAGCAATCCTCCGGGACAGGGGGCCTACGAGCAGTACTTC. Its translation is CATSNPPGQGAYEQYF. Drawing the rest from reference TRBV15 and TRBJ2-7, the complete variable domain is DAMVIQNPRYQVTQFGKPVTLSCSQTLNHNVMYWYQQKSSQAPKLLFHYYDKDFNNEADTPDNFQSRRPNTSFCFLDIRSPGLGDTAMYLCATSNPPGQGAYEQYFGPGTRLTVT.